This passage covers 9 T cell receptor beta chains from one sample sequenced in a study of regulatory T cells in long-lasting Graves disease. Time point described: newly diagnosed GD, antithyroid drugs for less than 3 months. After RNA was extracted from PBMCs, the TCR library was made from it. Library construction for TCR beta used iRepertoire HTBI primers and Arm-PCR of CDR3 regions. In TCRdb, the multiplex PCR reads were re-called with MiXCR into one record per CDR3 protein. This sample has over 350,000 distinct CDR3 sequences, with approximately 16% found just once. The sample was also linked to a second study, of T cells in Graves' hyperthyroidism and ophthalmopathy.

Sequencing used peripheral blood mononuclear cells (PBMCs), obtained at new diagnosis, from a patient treated with antithyroid drugs. The origin of the receptors is a woman aged 35 to 49 with Graves disease.

The chain's CDR3 is CSVEERGSGANVLTF. The CDR3 nucleotides are TGCAGCGTTGAAGAACGAGGCTCTGGGGCCAACGTCCTGACTTTC. The gene calls are TRBV29-1 and TRBJ2-6; the D is unclear. Trimming took off 0 bases at V and 0 bases at J, with 6 bases between the two ends. CDR1 SQVTM and CDR2 ANQGSEA come from the germline V gene. The CDR3 has 15 amino acids.

This clonotype was observed many times. This chain connects TRBV6-1 to TRBJ2-1, with D possibly being TRBD2 (6 bases). The V gene lost 6 bases and the J gene lost 9 bases, with 18 bases spanning the gap. The CDR3 has 14 amino acids. Germline loops: CDR1 MNHNS, CDR2 SASEGT. The CDR3 sequence: CASSPGDTSGEQFF. The CDR3 region has the DNA TGTGCCAGCAGCCCGGGAGATACGTCGGGTGAGCAGTTCTTC.

There are many counts of this clonotype. This chain uses TRBV5-1 with TRBJ2-3, with a weak D call TRBD1 (6 bases). Deletions cut 3 bases from V and 3 bases from J, with 11 bases between. The CDR3 covers 14 residues. Germline V CDR1 and CDR2: SGHRS, YFSETQ. CDR3 in DNA: TGCGCCAGCAGCTCGACGACAGGAACAGATACGCAGTATTTT. It translates to CASSSTTGTDTQYF.

This clonotype was recorded many times. The gene calls are TRBV12-3 or TRBV12-4 and TRBJ1-6; 7 positions agree with TRBD1. The CDR3 spans 14 residues. V was clipped by 6 bases and J by 9 bases; unmatched bases: 8. The CDR3 sequence: CASSPGGDSSPLHF. The DNA for the CDR3 is TGTGCCAGCAGCCCAGGGGGGGACAGTTCACCCCTCCACTTT.

This clonotype appeared many times. The chain employs TRBV2 and TRBJ1-2; D is unresolved. Germline CDR1 SNHLY, CDR2 FYNNEI. The CDR3 extends over 13 amino acids. Trimming removed 5 bases from V and 2 bases from J, with 9 bases in between. This CDR3 reads CASSQSGNYGYTF. For the CDR3, the DNA is TGTGCCAGCAGTCAATCCGGCAACTATGGCTACACCTTC. Full variable domain (outside the CDR3, taken from reference TRBV2 and TRBJ1-2): EPEVTQTPSHQVTQMGQEVILRCVPISNHLYFYWYRQILGQKVEFLVSFYNNEISEKSEIFDDQFSVERPDGSNFTLKIRSTKLEDSAMYFCASSQSGNYGYTFGSGTRLTVV.

This clonotype was detected a few times. The gene calls are TRBV4-1 and TRBJ2-4, with D possibly being TRBD1 or TRBD2 (5 bases each). The CDR3 is 14 residues long. V shed 4 bases and J shed 4 bases, with 11 bases lying between them. The V gene's germline CDR1 is MGHRA and CDR2 YSYEKL. The CDR3 reads CASSPGWGKNIQYF. CDR3 sequence (DNA): TGCGCCAGCAGCCCAGGGTGGGGGAAAAACATTCAGTACTTC.

This clonotype has at least ten counts. V gene TRBV7-2 combines with J gene TRBJ2-3; 7 bases agree with TRBD2. The V gene's germline CDR1 is SGHTA and CDR2 FQGNSA. This CDR3 comprises 14 residues. V shed 3 bases, J shed 4 bases, and the junction held 4 bases outside the gene matches. This CDR3 reads CASSFGGSADTQYF. CDR3 in DNA: TGTGCCAGCAGCTTCGGCGGGAGTGCAGATACGCAGTATTTT. Filled out from reference TRBV7-2 and TRBJ2-3, the complete variable domain reads GAGVSQSPSNKVTEKGKDVELRCDPISGHTALYWYRQSLGQGLEFLIYFQGNSAPDKSGLPSDRFSAERTGGSVSTLTIQRTQQEDSAVYLCASSFGGSADTQYFGPGTRLTVL.

The CDR3 sequence: CSAQDRSYEQYF. The CDR3 bases are TGCAGTGCCCAAGACCGCTCCTACGAGCAGTACTTC. This chain joins TRBV20-1 and TRBJ2-7; no firm D call. The germline V gene encodes CDR1 DFQATT and CDR2 SNEGSKA (reference sequence). V was clipped by 6 bases and J by 0 bases, with 9 bases between them. The CDR3 extends over 12 amino acids.

This clonotype showed up many times. The chain links TRBV6-2 or TRBV6-3 to TRBJ1-1, with D unclear. The CDR3 loop spans 13 amino acids. CDR1 MNHEY and CDR2 SVGEGT come from the germline V gene. Trimming left V 0 bases short and J 7 bases short, with 9 bases between. CDR3 sequence: CASSYSPGNEAFF. The CDR3 DNA is TGTGCCAGCAGTTACTCTCCTGGTAATGAAGCTTTCTTT.